This passage covers 7 T cell receptor beta chains from one sample sequenced in a study of cytomegalovirus exposure and HLA in healthy donors. Amplification used 60 Vbeta primers and 13 Jbeta primers. Generated by immunoSEQ multiplex PCR, the TCRdb table keeps only in-frame clones and is missing some. The sample has more than 140,000 clones; roughly 85% are singletons. The source material was PBMCs. The receptors here all came from a male donor in good health and CMV-seronegative.

The V gene is TRBV9, the J gene TRBJ2-1; TRBD2 matches at 11 bases. CDR1 is SGDLS, CDR2 YYNGEE, per germline. The CDR3 runs to 17 residues. Trimming took 0 bases from V and 9 from J; bases not matched to a gene: 11. The CDR3 region has the DNA TGTGCCAGCAGCGTAGCTACGTGGCTAGCGGGAGGTGGTGAGCAGTTCTTC. It specifies CASSVATWLAGGGEQFF.

V is TRBV5-1 and J is TRBJ2-1, with 8 bases identical to TRBD2. Per germline, CDR1 SGHRS and CDR2 YFSETQ. The V and J ends lost 3 bases and 2 bases, in that order; junction bases with no gene match: 4. The CDR3 contains 15 residues. The CDR3 region is CASSSTSGTYNEQFF. The CDR3 region has the DNA TGCGCCAGCAGCTCCACTAGCGGTACCTACAATGAGCAGTTCTTC.

The CDR3 region has the DNA TGTGCCAGTAGAGGTGACAGTCCCAATCAGCCCCAGCATTTT. This encodes CASRGDSPNQPQHF. The rearrangement uses TRBV19 and TRBJ1-5, with D tentatively TRBD1 (5 bases). Germline V gene lookup returns CDR1 LNHDA and CDR2 SQIVND (reference sequence). The germline V and J ends were trimmed by 6 bases and 3 bases, with 12 bases remaining between them. The CDR3 sequence is 14 residues long. Using reference TRBV19 and TRBJ1-5 for the parts outside the CDR3, the full variable domain is DGGITQSPKYLFRKEGQNVTLSCEQNLNHDAMYWYRQDPGQGLRLIYYSQIVNDFQKGDIAEGYSVSREKKESFPLTVTSAQKNPTAFYLCASRGDSPNQPQHFGDGTRLSIL.

J is TRBJ1-2 and V is TRBV20-1; no firm D call. This CDR3 has 11 amino acids. V was clipped by 7 bases and J by 14 bases, with 20 bases between them. Germline V CDR1 and CDR2: DFQATT, SNEGSKA (reference sequence). CDR3 bases: TGCAGTGTTAGGCGAGGAGGAGGTCTAACCTTC. This codes for CSVRRGGGLTF.

This chain connects TRBV4-3 to TRBJ2-5, with 7 bases aligning to TRBD2. This CDR3 contains 15 residues. Germline-derived CDR1 and CDR2 are LGHNA and YSLEER. The V and J ends lost 2 bases and 1 base, in that order; junction bases with no gene match: 4. CDR3 sequence (DNA): TGCGCCAGCAGCCAAAGTCCGGGAGGCCAAGAGACCCAGTACTTC. Protein product: CASSQSPGGQETQYF.

As for this clone: Other DNA sequences in the same sample also yield this CDR3. The CDR3: CASSSLDRATNEKLFF. CDR3 nucleotide sequence: TGTGCCAGCAGCTCCCTGGACAGGGCAACTAATGAAAAACTGTTTTTT. The chain joins TRBV5-4 to TRBJ1-4; 8 bases agree with TRBD1. The CDR3 is 16 amino acids. Germline trimming cut 3 bases from V and 0 bases from J; bases unmatched to any gene: 4. Germline lookup yields CDR1 SGHNT and CDR2 YYREEE (reference sequence).

The chain is built from TRBV7-2 and TRBJ2-3, with no clear D. The CDR3 consists of 15 residues. Trimming shortened V by 1 base and J by 0 bases, and 8 bases separated the two germline ends. In germline, CDR1 is SGHTA, CDR2 FQGNSA. CDR3 residues: CASSLVFSSTDTQYF. As DNA, the CDR3 is TGTGCCAGCAGCTTAGTATTTAGTAGCACAGATACGCAGTATTTT.